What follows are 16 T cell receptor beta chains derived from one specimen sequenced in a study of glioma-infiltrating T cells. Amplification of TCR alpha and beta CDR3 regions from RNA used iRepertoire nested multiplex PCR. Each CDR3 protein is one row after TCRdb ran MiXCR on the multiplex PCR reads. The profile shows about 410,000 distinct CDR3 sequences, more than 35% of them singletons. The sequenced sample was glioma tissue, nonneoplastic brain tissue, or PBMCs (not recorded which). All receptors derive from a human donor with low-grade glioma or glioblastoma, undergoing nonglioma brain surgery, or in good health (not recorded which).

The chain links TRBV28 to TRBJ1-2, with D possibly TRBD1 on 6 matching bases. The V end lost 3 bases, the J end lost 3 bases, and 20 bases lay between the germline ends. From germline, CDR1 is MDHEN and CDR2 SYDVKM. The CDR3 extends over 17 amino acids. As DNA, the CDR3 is TGTGCCAGCAGTTTCTTGGGGGACACCGGCACCTACTATGGCTACACCTTC. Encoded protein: CASSFLGDTGTYYGYTF.

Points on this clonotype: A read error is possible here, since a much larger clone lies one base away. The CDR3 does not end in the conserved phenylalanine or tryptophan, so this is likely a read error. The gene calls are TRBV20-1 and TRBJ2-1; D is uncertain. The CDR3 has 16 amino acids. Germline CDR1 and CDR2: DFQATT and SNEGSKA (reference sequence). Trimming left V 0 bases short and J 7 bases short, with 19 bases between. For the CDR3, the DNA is TGCAGTGCTAGAGATTCGCCAGTGGCCCTTGGGAATGAGCAGTTCCTC. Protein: CSARDSPVALGNEQFL.

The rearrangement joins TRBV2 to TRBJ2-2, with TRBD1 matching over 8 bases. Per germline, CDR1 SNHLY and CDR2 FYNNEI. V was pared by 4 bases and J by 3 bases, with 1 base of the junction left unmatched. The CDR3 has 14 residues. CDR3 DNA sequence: TGTGCCAGCAGTGCACAGGGGGACACCGGGGAGCTGTTTTTT. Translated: CASSAQGDTGELFF.

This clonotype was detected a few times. CDR3 protein: CASSPTGGFTEAFF. The CDR3 DNA is TGTGCCAGCAGCCCAACAGGGGGCTTCACTGAAGCTTTCTTT. The chain recombines TRBV5-4 with TRBJ1-1; 9 nucleotides align to TRBD1. This CDR3 spans 14 amino acids. Germline CDR1 SGHNT, CDR2 YYREEE (reference sequence). V shed 4 bases, J shed 4 bases, and the junction held 5 bases outside the gene matches.

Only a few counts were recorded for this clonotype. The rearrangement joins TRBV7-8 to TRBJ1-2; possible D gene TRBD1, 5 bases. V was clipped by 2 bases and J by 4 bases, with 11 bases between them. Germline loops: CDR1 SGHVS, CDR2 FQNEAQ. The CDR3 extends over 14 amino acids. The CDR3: CASSLYGGGYGYTF. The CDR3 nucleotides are TGTGCCAGCAGCTTATATGGGGGGGGCTATGGCTACACCTTC.

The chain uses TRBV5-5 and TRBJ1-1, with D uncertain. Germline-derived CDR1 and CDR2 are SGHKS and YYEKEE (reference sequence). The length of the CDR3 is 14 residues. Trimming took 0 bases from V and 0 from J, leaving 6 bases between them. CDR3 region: CASSLGWVNTEAFF. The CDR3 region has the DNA TGTGCCAGCAGCTTGGGATGGGTGAACACTGAAGCTTTCTTT.

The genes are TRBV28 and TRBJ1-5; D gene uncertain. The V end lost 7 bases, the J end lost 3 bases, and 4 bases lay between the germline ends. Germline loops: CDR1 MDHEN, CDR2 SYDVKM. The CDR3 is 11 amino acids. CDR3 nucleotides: TGTGCCAGCACAGACAATCAGCCCCAGCATTTT. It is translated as CASTDNQPQHF.

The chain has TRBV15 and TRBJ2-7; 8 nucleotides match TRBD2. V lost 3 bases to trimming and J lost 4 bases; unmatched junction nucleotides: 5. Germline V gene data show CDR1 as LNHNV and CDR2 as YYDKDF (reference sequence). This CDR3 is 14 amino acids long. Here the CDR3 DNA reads TGTGCCACCAGCAGCGGGACTAGGGAATACGAGCAGTACTTC. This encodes CATSSGTREYEQYF.

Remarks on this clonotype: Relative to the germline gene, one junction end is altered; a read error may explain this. CDR3 sequence (DNA): TGTGCCAGCAGGCTCGGACTAGCGGGAGAGGTCCGAGATGAGCAGTTCTTC. Protein sequence: CASRLGLAGEVRDEQFF. V is TRBV10-2 and J is TRBJ2-1, with 13 nucleotides matching TRBD2. This CDR3 spans 17 amino acids. The germline CDR1 and CDR2 sequences are WSHSY and SAAADI.

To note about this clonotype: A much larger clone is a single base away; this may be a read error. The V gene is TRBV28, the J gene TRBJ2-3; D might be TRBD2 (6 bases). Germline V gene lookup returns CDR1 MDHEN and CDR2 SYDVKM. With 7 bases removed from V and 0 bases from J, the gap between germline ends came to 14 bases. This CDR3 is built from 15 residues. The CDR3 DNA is TGTGCCAGCACCACCAGAAGCGGGAGCACAGATACGCAGTATTTT. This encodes CASTTRSGSTDTQYF.

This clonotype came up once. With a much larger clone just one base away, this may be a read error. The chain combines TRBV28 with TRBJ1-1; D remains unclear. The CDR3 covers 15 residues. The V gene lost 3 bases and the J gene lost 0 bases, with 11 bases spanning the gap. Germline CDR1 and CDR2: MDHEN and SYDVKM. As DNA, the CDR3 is TGTGCCAGCAGTTTGTACAGTGCTATGAACACTGAAGCTTTCTTT. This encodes CASSLYSAMNTEAFF. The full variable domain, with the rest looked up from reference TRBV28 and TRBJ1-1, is DVKVTQSSRYLVKRTGEKVFLECVQDMDHENMFWYRQDPGLGLRLIYFSYDVKMKEKGDIPEGYSVSREKKERFSLILESASTNQTSMYLCASSLYSAMNTEAFFGQGTRLTVV.

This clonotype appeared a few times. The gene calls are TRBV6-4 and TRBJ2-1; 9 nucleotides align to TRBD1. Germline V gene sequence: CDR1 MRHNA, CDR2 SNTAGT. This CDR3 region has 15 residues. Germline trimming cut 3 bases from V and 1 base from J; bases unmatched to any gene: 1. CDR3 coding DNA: TGTGCCAGCAGTGAGACAGGGGGATCCTACAATGAGCAGTTCTTC. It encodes CASSETGGSYNEQFF.

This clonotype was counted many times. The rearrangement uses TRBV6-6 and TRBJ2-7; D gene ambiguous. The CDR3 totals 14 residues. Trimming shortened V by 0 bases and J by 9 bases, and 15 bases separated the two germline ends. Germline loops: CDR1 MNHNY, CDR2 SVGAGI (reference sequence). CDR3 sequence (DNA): TGTGCCAGCAGTTACTCGGGGATATCCCCCCGGCAGTACTTC. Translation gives CASSYSGISPRQYF.

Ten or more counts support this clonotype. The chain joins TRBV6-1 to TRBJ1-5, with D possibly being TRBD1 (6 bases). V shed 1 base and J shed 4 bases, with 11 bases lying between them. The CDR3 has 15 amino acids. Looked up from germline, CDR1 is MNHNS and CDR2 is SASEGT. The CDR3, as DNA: TGTGCCAGCAGTGAAGGGCAGGGGTGGAATCAGCCCCAGCATTTT. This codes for CASSEGQGWNQPQHF.

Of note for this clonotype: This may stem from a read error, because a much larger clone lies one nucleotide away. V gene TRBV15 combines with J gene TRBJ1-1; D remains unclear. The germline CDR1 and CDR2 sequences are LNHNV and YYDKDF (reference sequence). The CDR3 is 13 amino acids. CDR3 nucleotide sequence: TGTGCCACCAGCCACGAAAGGAACACTGAAGGTTTCTTT. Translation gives CATSHERNTEGFF.

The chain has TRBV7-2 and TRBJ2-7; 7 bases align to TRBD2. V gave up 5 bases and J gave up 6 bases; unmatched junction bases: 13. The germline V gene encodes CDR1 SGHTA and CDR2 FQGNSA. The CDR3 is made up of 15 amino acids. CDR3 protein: CASSPQSLAVGEQYF. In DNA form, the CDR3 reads TGTGCCAGCAGCCCACAATCGCTAGCGGTAGGCGAGCAGTACTTC.